The 2 T cell receptor beta chains presented below share a single source sample, sequenced in a study of T cell responses to AZD1222 COVID-19 vaccine (dated by TCRdb to the early 2020s). What this sample's time point label stands for: about 28 days (+/-7) after the second vaccine dose. Libraries were constructed by the immunoSEQ multiplex PCR assay. Entries here come from immuneACCESS through TCRdb and include only in-frame sequences with V and J called. Some clones fail to appear in such tables; in the studies checked, an unresolved V gene covers under half of the shortfall, and the cause of the remainder is unknown. The sample table lists over 50,000 clones, 89% of them with a count of one. The top ten hold about 15% of the sample. Sequenced here: peripheral blood, sampled 28 days after the second AZD1222 dose. All receptors derive from an adult who received the AZD1222 COVID-19 vaccine.

The chain joins TRBV5-1 to TRBJ1-1, with unresolved D. Germline V gene lookup returns CDR1 SGHRS and CDR2 YFSETQ. The CDR3 extends over 13 amino acids. V shed 4 bases and J shed 1 base, with 8 bases lying between them. The CDR3 loop reads CASSVTENTEAFF. In nucleotides, the CDR3 is TGCGCCAGCAGCGTTACAGAGAACACTGAAGCTTTCTTT.

This chain connects TRBV6-6 to TRBJ1-1; no clear D. The germline gives CDR1 MNHNY, CDR2 SVGAGI (reference sequence). Between the trimmed V and J ends, which lost 8 bases and 1 base, there was a span of 8 bases. The CDR3 covers 12 residues. The CDR3 loop reads CASSNGNTEAFF. The CDR3, as DNA: TGTGCCAGCTCAAACGGGAACACTGAAGCTTTCTTT.